This TCR beta chain emerged from a study of blood T cell repertoires in COVID-19. CDR3 length: 15 amino acids. V was clipped by 4 bases and J by 2 bases; unmatched bases: 7. The germline CDR1 and CDR2 sequences are MNHEY and SVGEGT. Comment on this clone: Additional DNA sequences in this sample encode the identical CDR3.

In the original workflow: Reference gene primer amplification in the assay estimated nucleated cell counts. Using immunoSEQ multiplex PCR, the repertoire was profiled, and TCRdb retains in-frame clones only, with some absent. V and J calls and clone size come straight from that table; D and trimming were deduced from the DNA. Of 140,000 to 150,000 clones listed, 85% to 90% are singletons. The specimen was peripheral blood. This TCR derives from a man between 60 and 75 years old with active or convalescent COVID-19. The chain couples TRBV6-2 or TRBV6-3 to TRBJ2-5; 7 nucleotides align to TRBD2. For the CDR3, the DNA is TGTGCCAGCAGTTCCAGGCCCGGGGGGCAAGAGACCCAGTACTTC. Residues: CASSSRPGGQETQYF.